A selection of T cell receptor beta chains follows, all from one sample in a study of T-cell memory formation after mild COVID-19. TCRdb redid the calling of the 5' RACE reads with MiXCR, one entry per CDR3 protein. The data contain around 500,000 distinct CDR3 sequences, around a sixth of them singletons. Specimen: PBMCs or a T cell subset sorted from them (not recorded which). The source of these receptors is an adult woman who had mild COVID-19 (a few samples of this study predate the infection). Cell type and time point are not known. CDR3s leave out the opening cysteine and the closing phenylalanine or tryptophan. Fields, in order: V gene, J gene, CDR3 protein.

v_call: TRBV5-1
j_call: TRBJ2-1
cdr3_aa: ASSVVYRGVDNEQF

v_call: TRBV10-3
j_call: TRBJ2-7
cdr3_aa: AISDSREPY

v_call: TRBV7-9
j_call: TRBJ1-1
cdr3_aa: ASSLAREGPNTEAF

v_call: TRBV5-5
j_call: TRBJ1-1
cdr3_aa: ASSSLTGGNTEAF

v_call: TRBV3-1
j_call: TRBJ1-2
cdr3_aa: ASSQDGEGYYGYT

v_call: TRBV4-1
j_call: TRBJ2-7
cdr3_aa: ASSRINRDTSSYEQY

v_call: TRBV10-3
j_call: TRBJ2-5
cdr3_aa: AISVGTGETQY

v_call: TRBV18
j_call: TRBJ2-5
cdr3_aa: ASSLHNGQQETQY

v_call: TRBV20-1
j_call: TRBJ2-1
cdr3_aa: SARPPGIYNEQF

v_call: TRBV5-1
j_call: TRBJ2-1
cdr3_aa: ASSLATAGPFDEQF

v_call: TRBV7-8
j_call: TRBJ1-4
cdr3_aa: ASSLEQGVNEKLF

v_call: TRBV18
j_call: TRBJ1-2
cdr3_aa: ASSPEAGTEGYT

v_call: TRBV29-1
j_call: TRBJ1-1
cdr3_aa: SVDTGLGVNTEAF

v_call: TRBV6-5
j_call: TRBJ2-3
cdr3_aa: ASSYSLTSGRGTQY

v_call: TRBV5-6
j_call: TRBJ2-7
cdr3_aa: ASSLGLNEQY

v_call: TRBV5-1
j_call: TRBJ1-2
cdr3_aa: ASSLASTYGYT

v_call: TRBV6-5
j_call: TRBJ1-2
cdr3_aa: ATKGERVVGGYT

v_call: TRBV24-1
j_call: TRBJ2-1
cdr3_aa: ATSEPRMNNEQF

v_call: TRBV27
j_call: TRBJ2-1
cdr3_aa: ASRGSGGPYNEQF

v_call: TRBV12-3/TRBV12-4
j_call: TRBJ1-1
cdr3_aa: ASSLGSGLGNTEAF

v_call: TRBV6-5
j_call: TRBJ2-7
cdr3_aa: ASSSTGTGSYEQY

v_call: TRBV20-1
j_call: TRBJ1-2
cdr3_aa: STTVMVNYGYT

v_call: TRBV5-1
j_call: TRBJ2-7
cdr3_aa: ASSPRQGRPYEQY

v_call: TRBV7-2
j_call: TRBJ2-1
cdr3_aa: ASSSAFEQF

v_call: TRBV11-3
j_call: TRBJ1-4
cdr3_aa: ASSLRGRPGEKLF

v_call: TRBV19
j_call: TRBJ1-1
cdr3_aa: ASRGHPGTEAF

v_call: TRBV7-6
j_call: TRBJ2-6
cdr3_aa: ASSPRQGGANVLT

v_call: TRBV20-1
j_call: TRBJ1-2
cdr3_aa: SASLGLDYGYT

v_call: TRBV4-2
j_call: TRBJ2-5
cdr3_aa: ASSQVSKAETQY

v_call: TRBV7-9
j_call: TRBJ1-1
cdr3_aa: ASSLVLLNTEAF

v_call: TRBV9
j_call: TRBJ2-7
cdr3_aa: ASSAGDTTYEQY

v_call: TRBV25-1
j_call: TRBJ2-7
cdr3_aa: ASSSVEGEQY

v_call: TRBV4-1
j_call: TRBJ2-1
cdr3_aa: ASSQDREELQF

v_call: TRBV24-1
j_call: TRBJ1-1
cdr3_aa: ATRNAGNTEAF

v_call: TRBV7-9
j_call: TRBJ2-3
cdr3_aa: ASSLILVTSTDTQY

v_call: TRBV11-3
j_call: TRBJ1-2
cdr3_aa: ASSFGGQGLSNYGYT

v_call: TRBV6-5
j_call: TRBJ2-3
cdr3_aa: ASRRAEISTDTQY

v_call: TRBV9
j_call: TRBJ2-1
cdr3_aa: ASSVGGGLGNEQF

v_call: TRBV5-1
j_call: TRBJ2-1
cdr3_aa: ASSLEGTAAGF

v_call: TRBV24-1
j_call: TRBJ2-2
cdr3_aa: ATSGGGTGELF

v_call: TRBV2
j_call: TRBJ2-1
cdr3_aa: ASSQEELAYNEQF

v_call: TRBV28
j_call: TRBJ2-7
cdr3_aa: ASSLTGQGFIYEQY

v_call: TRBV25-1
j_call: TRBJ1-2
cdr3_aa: ASSEVGLGFGGYT

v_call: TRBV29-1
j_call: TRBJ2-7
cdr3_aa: SVPWGLAGEQY

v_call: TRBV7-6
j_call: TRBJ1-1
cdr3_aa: ASSLALDYTEAF

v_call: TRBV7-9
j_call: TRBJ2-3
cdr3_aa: ASSLGRGQGRTDTQY

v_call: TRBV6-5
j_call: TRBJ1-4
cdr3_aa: ASSKGQVGYGELF

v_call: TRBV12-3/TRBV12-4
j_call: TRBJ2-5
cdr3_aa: ASSSSTAQGYDQY